This entry is about one T cell receptor (beta chain). TCRdb's copy holds only in-frame clones and misses some; the assay was immunoSEQ multiplex PCR. The sample lists 150,000 to 200,000 clones; 75% to 90% were seen once. The sample comes from a study of blood T cell repertoires in COVID-19. Overall study context: Donors in the United States, Italy and Spain gave samples during acute or convalescent COVID-19.

Enrollees, roughly 18 to 90 years old, lived in some 24 US areas. Participants' reported clinical history set cohort assignment. This sequence originates from a woman in her fifties or sixties who had recovered from COVID-19. Sample: PBMCs or T cells enriched from blood (not recorded which).

CDR3 region: CASKESGGQPQHF. The CDR3 DNA reads TGTGCCAGCAAGGAATCCGGGGGTCAGCCCCAGCATTTT. The chain uses TRBV6-5 and TRBJ1-5; D possibly corresponds to TRBD1 (5 bases). This CDR3 spans 13 amino acids. Germline V gene lookup returns CDR1 MNHEY and CDR2 SVGAGI. The V gene lost 7 bases and the J gene lost 6 bases, with 13 bases spanning the gap.